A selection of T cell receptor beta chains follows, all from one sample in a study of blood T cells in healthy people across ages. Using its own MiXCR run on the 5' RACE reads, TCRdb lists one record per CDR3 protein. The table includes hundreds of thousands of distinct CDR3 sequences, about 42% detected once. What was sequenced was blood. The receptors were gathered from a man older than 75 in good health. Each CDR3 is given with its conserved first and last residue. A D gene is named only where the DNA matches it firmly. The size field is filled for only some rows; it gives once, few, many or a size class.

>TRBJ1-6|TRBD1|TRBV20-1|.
TGCAGTGCTAGAGACCTTAGACAGGGTGGTGGTTCACCCCCCCACTTT
CSARDLRQGGGSPPHF
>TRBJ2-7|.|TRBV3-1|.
TGTGCCAGCAGCCAAGTGGTGGGGCGCGAGCAGTACTTC
CASSQVVGREQYF
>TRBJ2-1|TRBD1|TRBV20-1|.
TGCAGTGCCCAACTTCGGACAGGGGGCAATGAGCAGTTCTTC
CSAQLRTGGNEQFF
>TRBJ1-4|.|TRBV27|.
TGTGCCAGCAGTGGCCCGGGGACCCGTAATGAAAAACTGTTTTTT
CASSGPGTRNEKLFF
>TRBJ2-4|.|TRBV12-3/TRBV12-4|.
TGTGCCAGCAGTCGGAACACAGGAGATTTAGCCAAAAACATTCAGTACTTC
CASSRNTGDLAKNIQYF
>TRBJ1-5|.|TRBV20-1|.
TGCAGTATCGACCAGGGGTATGATCAGCCCCAGCATTTT
CSIDQGYDQPQHF
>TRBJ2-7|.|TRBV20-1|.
TGCAGTGCTAGAAATCCCGGGTCAGGGCCCTACGAGCAGTACTTC
CSARNPGSGPYEQYF
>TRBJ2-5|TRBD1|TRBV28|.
TGTGCCAGCAGTTTAATACAGGGGATGGAGACCCAGTACTTC
CASSLIQGMETQYF
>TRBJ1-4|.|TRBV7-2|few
TGTGCCAGCAGCTCTCGGAGGTTTAATGAAAAACTGTTTTTT
CASSSRRFNEKLFF
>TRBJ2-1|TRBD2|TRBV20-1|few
TGCAGTGCTAGAACTTCAGGAGGGCTAGCGGGCCTATACAATGAGCAGTTCTTC
CSARTSGGLAGLYNEQFF
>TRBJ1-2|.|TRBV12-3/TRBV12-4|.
TGTGCCAGCACCTTAGGGGTGTCTGGCTACACCTTC
CASTLGVSGYTF
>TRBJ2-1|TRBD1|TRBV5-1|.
TGCGCCAGCAGCTTGGGGGACAGGGACAATGAGCAGTTCTTC
CASSLGDRDNEQFF
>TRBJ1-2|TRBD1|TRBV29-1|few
TGCAGCGTTGTTGAGGTCGGGACAGGGGGAGATGGCTACACCTTC
CSVVEVGTGGDGYTF
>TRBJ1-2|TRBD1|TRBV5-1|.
TGCGCCAGCAGCTTCGGTGGGACAGACTACTATGGCTACACCTTC
CASSFGGTDYYGYTF
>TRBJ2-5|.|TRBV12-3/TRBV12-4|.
TGTGCCAGCAGGCGGGCAGACGGGGAGACCCAGTACTTC
CASRRADGETQYF
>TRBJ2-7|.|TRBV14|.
TGTGCCAGCAGCCAAGGTGGGGGCAGGAGGTACGAGCAGTACTTC
CASSQGGGRRYEQYF
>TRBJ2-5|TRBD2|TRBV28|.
TGTGCCAGCAGTTTGTCCCGGGGACTAGCGCGACAAGAGACCCAGTACTTC
CASSLSRGLARQETQYF
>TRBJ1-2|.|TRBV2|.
TGTGCCAGCAGTGACCCGGGCAGTGAGCCTAACTATGGCTACACCTTC
CASSDPGSEPNYGYTF
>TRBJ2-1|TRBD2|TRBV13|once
TGTGCCAGCAGCGGCCCGGGACTAGCGGTCTACAATGAGCAGTTCTTC
CASSGPGLAVYNEQFF
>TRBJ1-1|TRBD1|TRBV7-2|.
TGTGCCAGCAGCGGACAGGGGACCAACCCTGAAGCTTTCTTT
CASSGQGTNPEAFF
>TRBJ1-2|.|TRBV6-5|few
TGTGCCAGCAGCCCAGGACAGCAGTATGGCTACACCTTC
CASSPGQQYGYTF
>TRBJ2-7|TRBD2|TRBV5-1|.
TGCGCCAGCAGCCTAGGACTAGCGCCTTCCTACGAGCAGTACTTC
CASSLGLAPSYEQYF
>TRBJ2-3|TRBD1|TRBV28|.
TGTGCCTCCGGGACAGGGGTGACTAGCACAGATACGCAGTATTTT
CASGTGVTSTDTQYF
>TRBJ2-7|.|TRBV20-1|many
TGCAGTGCTAGAGACCCATACGGGAACAACTACGAGCAGTACTTC
CSARDPYGNNYEQYF
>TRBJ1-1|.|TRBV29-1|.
TGCGGCACCTGGGGGACAAGGAACACTGAAGCTTTCTTT
CGTWGTRNTEAFF
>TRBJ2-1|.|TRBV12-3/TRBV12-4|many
TGTGCCAGCAGCCCAAGTACGTACCACAATGAGCAGTTCTTC
CASSPSTYHNEQFF
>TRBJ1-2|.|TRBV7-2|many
TGTGCCAGCAGCCCGTACAGGGCGGGCGGCTATGGCTACACCTTC
CASSPYRAGGYGYTF
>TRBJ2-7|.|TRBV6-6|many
TGTGCCAGCAGTGACCCCTACGAGCAGTACTTC
CASSDPYEQYF
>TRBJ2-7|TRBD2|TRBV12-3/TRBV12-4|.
TGTGCCAGCAGTTTTACGTCTAGCGGAGTCTACGAGCAGTACTTC
CASSFTSSGVYEQYF
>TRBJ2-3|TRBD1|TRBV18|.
TGTGCCAGCTCACCCGCGACAGGGGTTGTAGATACGCAGTATTTT
CASSPATGVVDTQYF
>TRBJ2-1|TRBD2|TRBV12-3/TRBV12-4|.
TGTGCCAGCAGGCGCCCTAGCGGGAGGGGTTCGGCCTACAATGAGCAGTTCTTC
CASRRPSGRGSAYNEQFF
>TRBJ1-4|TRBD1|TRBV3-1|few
TGTGCCAGCAGCCCCGGGACAGGCGAAAAACTGTTTTTT
CASSPGTGEKLFF
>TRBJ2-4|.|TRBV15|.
TGTGCCACCAGCGACCGGGACTTAGCCAAAAACATTCAGTACTTC
CATSDRDLAKNIQYF
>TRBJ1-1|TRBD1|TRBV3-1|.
TGTGTCAGCAGCCAAGGACAGGGAATCACTGAAGCTTTCTTT
CVSSQGQGITEAFF
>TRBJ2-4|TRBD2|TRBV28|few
TGTGCCAGCAGCGCAAACCCGGGACTAGTTGGGGGGGTTCAGTACTTC
CASSANPGLVGGVQYF
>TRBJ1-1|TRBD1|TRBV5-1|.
TGCGCCAGCAGCATGGGACAGGGAAACACTGAAGCTTTCTTT
CASSMGQGNTEAFF
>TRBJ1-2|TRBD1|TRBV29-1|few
TGCAGCGTCGCCGACAGGGGCGCGTATGGCTACACCTTC
CSVADRGAYGYTF
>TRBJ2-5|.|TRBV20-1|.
TGCAGTGCTCATGGGAGTGGGAAACCCCAGTACTTC
CSAHGSGKPQYF
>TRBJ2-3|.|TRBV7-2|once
TGTGCCAACAGCCGTGATACAGATACGCAGTATTTT
CANSRDTDTQYF
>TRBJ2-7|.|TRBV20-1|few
TGCAGTGCTTACCGGGACAAAAGCTACGAGCAGTACTTC
CSAYRDKSYEQYF
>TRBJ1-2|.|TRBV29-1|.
TGCAGCGCGGATCAAAACTATGGCTACACCTTC
CSADQNYGYTF
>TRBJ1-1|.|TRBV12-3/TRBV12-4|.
TGTGCCAGCAGTTTCGCCAGGGAGACTGAAGCTTTCTTT
CASSFARETEAFF
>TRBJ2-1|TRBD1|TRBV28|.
TGTGCCAGCAGCCCAGGGACAGGGTTCGATGAGCAGTTCTTC
CASSPGTGFDEQFF
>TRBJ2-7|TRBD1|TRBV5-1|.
TGCGCCAGCAGCGCCCGGACAGGGGATAAAGAGGCCCAGTACTTC
CASSARTGDKEAQYF
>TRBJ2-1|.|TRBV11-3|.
TGTGCCACCCGCGGCCGGGGCGGGACTGGGCAGTTCTTC
CATRGRGGTGQFF
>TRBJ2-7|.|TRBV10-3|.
TGTGCCATCAGGGAGTCTCCCAAGACCTACGAGCAGTACTTC
CAIRESPKTYEQYF
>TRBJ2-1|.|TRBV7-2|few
TGTGCCAGCAGCTTAGATCTGAACTACCTCAATGAGCAGTTCTTC
CASSLDLNYLNEQFF
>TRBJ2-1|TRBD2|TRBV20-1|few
TGCAGTGCTAGAGTCCTTGTACTAGCGGGATACAATGAGCAGTTCTTC
CSARVLVLAGYNEQFF
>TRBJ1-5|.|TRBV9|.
TGTGCCAGCAGCCCCGGTCAGTTGGAGAATCAGCCCCAGCATTTT
CASSPGQLENQPQHF
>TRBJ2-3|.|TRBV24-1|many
TGTGCCACCAGTGAAGCGAGGGACGCAGATACGCAGTATTTT
CATSEARDADTQYF
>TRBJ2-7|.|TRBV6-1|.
TGTGCCAGCAGCCGAGAGGGAATTCCCTACAATGAGCAGTACTTC
CASSREGIPYNEQYF
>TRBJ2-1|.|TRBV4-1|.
TGCGCCAGCAGCCCTCAGGTTGCGGACTACAATGAGCAGTTCTTC
CASSPQVADYNEQFF
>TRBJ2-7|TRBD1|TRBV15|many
TGTGCCACCAGCAGAGATACCCCGGGACAGAGACACGAGCAGTACTTC
CATSRDTPGQRHEQYF
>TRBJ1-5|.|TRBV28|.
TGTGCCAGCAGTTCCTATGAAAGGGGGAGTCAGCCCCAGCATTTT
CASSSYERGSQPQHF